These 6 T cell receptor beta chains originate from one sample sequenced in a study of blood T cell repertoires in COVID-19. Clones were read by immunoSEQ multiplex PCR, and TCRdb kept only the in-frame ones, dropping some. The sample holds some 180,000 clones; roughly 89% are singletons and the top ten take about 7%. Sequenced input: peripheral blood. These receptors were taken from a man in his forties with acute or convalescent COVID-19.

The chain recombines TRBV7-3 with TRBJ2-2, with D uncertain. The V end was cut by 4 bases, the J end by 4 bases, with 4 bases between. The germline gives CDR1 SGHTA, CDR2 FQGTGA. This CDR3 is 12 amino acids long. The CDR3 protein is CASSSSTGELFF. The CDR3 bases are TGTGCCAGCAGCTCCTCCACCGGGGAGCTGTTTTTT.

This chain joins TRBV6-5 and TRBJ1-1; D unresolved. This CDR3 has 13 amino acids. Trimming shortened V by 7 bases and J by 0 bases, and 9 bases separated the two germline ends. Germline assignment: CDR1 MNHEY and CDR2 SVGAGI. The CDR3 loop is CASKHRLNTEAFF. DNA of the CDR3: TGTGCCAGCAAGCACCGCCTGAACACTGAAGCTTTCTTT.

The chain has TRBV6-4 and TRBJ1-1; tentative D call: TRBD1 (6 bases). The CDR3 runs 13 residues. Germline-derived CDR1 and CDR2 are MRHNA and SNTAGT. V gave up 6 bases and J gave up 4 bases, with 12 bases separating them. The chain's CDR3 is CASSYRVGTEAFF. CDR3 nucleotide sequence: TGTGCCAGCAGCTACAGGGTAGGCACTGAAGCTTTCTTT.

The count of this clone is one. CDR3 bases: TGTGCCAGCAGCCAACCCCTCCGACAGGGCATCTCCTACGAGCAGTACTTC. It translates to CASSQPLRQGISYEQYF. The genes are TRBV3-1 (or the pseudogene TRBV3-2) and TRBJ2-7; 7 bases are shared with TRBD1. V lost 2 bases and J lost 0; bases outside the gene matches: 10. The CDR3 is 17 residues long. Per the germline V gene, CDR1 is LGHDT and CDR2 is YNNKEL (reference sequence).

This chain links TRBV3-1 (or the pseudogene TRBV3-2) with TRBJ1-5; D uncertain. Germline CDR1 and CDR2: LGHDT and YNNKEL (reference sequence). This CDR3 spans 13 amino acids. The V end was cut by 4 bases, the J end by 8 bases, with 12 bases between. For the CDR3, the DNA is TGTGCCAGCAGCCTTACCTCCCGGGAGCCCCAGCATTTT. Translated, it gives CASSLTSREPQHF.

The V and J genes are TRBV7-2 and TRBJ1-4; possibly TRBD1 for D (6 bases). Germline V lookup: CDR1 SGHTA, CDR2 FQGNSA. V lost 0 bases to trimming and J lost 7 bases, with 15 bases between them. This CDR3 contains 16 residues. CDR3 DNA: TGTGCCAGCAGCTTAGCTCCTGGGGGCCGCGGTGAAAAACTGTTTTTT. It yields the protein CASSLAPGGRGEKLFF.